This T cell receptor beta chain appears in the sequencing data of a study of CD8 T cells in ankylosing spondylitis. The study, taken as a whole, reports: In peripheral blood, disease-linked CD8+ clones occurred at relatively low frequencies. Previous work reported some of these motif variants in the synovial fluid and blood of reactive arthritis. A TCR beta motif of several highly homologous variants appeared characteristic of ankylosing spondylitis blood. Within matched ankylosing spondylitis synovial fluid, disease-linked clones were reportedly significantly enriched.

V lost 8 bases and J lost 4; bases outside the gene matches: 15. The germline CDR1 and CDR2 sequences are SNHLY and FYNNEI. The CDR3 is 16 residues long. This clonotype was counted a few times. Its antigen is unidentified. With molecular barcodes, quantitative 5'-RACE was used to make the TCR beta libraries. MiXCR, applied by TCRdb to the 5' RACE reads, yields one record per CDR3 protein. In the table there are a few hundred thousand distinct CDR3 sequences, approximately 8% of which are singletons. This TCR came from a male donor with ankylosing spondylitis. The chain uses TRBV2 and TRBJ2-7; the match to TRBD1 covers 9 bases. Material: blood, either unsorted or a sorted T cell fraction (not recorded which). The CDR3 loop reads CASQTEGRDRVYEQYF. The CDR3 DNA is TGTGCCAGCCAAACGGAGGGTAGGGACAGGGTATACGAGCAGTACTTC.